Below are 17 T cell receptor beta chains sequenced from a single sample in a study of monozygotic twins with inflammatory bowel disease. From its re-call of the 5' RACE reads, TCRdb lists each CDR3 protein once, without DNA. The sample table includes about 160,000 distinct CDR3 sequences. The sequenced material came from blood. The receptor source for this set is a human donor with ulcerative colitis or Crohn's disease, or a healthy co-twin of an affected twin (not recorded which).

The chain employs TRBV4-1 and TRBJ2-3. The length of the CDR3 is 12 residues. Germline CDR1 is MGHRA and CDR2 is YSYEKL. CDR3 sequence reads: CASSQVGDTQYF.

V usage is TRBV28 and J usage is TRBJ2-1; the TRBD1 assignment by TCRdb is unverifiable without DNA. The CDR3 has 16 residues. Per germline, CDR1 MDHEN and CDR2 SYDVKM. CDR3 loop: CAISVPPVFSYNEQFF.

CDR3: CASSYVATDTQYF. The chain links TRBV6-5 to TRBJ2-3. Germline values: CDR1 MNHEY, CDR2 SVGAGI. The CDR3 runs to 13 residues.

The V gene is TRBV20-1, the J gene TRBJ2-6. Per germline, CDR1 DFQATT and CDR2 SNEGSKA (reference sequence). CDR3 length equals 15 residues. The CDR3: CSARDQSSGANVLTF.

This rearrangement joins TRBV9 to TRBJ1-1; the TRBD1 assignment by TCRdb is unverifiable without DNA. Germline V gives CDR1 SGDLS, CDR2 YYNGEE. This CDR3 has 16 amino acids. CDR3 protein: CASSLGTGGLNTEAFF.

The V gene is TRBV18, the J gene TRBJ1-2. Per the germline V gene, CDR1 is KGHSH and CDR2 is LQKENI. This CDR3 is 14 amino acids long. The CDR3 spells CASSPQEANYGYTF.

CDR3 sequence reads: CASRTSGGTNEKLFF. The chain uses TRBV11-2 and TRBJ1-4; with no DNA, the TCRdb D assignment of TRBD1 cannot be verified. This CDR3 contains 15 residues. The germline V gene has CDR1 SGHAT and CDR2 FQNNGV.

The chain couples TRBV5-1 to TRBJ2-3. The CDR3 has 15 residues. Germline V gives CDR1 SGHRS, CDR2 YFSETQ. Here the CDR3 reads CASSLSRPSTDTQYF.

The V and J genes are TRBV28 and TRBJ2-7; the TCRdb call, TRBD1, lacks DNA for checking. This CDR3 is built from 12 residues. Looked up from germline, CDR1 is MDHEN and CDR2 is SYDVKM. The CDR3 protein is CASSPRVWQQYF.

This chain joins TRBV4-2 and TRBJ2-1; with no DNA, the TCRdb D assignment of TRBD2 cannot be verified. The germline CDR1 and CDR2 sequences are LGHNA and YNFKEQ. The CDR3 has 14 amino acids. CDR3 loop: CASSLLATHNEQFF.

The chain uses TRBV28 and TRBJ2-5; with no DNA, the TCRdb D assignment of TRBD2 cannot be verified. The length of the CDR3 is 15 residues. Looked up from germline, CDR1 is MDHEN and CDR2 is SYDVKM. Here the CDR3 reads CASSSTSGDQETQYF.

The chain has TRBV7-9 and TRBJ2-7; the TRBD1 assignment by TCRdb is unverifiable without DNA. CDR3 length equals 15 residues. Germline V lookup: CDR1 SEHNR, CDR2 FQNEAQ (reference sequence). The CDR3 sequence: CASSASRDTTYEQYF. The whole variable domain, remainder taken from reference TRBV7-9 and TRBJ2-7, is DTGVSQNPRHKITKRGQNVTFRCDPISEHNRLYWYRQTLGQGPEFLTYFQNEAQLEKSRLLSDRFSAERPKGSFSTLEIQRTEQGDSAMYLCASSASRDTTYEQYFGPGTRLTVT.

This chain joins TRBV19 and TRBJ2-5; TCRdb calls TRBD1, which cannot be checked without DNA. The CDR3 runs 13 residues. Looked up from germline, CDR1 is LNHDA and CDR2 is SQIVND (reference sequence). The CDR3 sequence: CASSGQGRETQYF.

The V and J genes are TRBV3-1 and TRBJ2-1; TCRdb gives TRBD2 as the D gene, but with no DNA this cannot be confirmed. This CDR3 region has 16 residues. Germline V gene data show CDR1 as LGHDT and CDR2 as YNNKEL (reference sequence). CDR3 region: CASSQDHAGGHNEQFF.

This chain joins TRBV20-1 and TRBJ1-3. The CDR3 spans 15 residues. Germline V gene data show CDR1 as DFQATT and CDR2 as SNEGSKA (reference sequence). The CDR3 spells CSAREPTDAGNTIYF.

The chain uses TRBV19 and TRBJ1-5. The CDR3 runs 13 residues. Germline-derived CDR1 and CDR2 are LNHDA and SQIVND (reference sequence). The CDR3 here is CASAGTVDQPQHF. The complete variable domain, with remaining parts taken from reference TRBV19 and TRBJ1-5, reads DGGITQSPKYLFRKEGQNVTLSCEQNLNHDAMYWYRQDPGQGLRLIYYSQIVNDFQKGDIAEGYSVSREKKESFPLTVTSAQKNPTAFYLCASAGTVDQPQHFGDGTRLSIL.

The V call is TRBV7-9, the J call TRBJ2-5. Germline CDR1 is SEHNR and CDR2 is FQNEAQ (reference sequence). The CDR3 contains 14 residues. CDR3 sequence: CASSFARDQETQYF.